Listed below are T cell receptor beta chains from one sample, sequenced in a study of graft-versus-host responses after intestinal transplantation. Their target antigens are unknown. Assay: immunoSEQ multiplex PCR; the TCRdb copy retains only in-frame clones and omits some. The table records around 120,000 clones, 85% to 95% of them present only once. The input for sequencing was unstimulated CD8+ T cells sorted from spleen or lymph node cells, taken before intestinal transplant. The source is a human donor who received an intestinal transplant. CDR3s include the opening cysteine and the closing phenylalanine or tryptophan. A D gene is named only where the DNA matches it firmly.

d_call	v_call	j_call	cdr3_nt	cdr3_aa
.	TRBV9	TRBJ2-1	TGTGCCAGCAGCGGAGGGCCTCCCTACAATGAGCAGTTCTTC	CASSGGPPYNEQFF
.	TRBV19	TRBJ2-5	TGTGCCAGTAGTATTGGGGGAGAGACCCAGTACTTC	CASSIGGETQYF
.	TRBV30	TRBJ2-3	TGTGCCTGGAGCGGGGGTAGCACAGATACGCAGTATTTT	CAWSGGSTDTQYF
.	TRBV25-1	TRBJ2-7	TGTGCCAGCAGTCAGGGGCCCTACGAGCAGTACTTC	CASSQGPYEQYF
TRBD2	TRBV7-8	TRBJ2-1	TGTGCCAGCAGCTATTATAGCGGGGACTATACTATGTACAATGAGCAGTTCTTC	CASSYYSGDYTMYNEQFF
.	TRBV15	TRBJ2-3	TGTGCCACCAGCGGAACAGGGAGGCCTGCACAGTCAGATACGCAGTATTTT	CATSGTGRPAQSDTQYF
.	TRBV28	TRBJ2-1	TGTGCCAGCAGTTATGGGAGACCGCGGGACAATGAGCAGTTCTTC	CASSYGRPRDNEQFF
.	TRBV18	TRBJ2-3	TGTGCCAGCTCACCACGAGGCGCAGATACGCAGTATTTT	CASSPRGADTQYF
TRBD1	TRBV7-9	TRBJ1-2	TGTGCCAGCATAGGGACAGCCTATGGCTACACCTTC	CASIGTAYGYTF
.	TRBV9	TRBJ2-3	TGTGCCAGCAGTGAGTGGGTGAGCACAGATACGCAGTATTTT	CASSEWVSTDTQYF
.	TRBV10-3	TRBJ2-7	TGTGCCATCAGTGAAGGCGCTTCCTACGAGCAGTACTTC	CAISEGASYEQYF
.	TRBV4-3	TRBJ2-7	TGCGCCAGCAGCCAAGATACAGGATCCTACGAGCAGTACTTC	CASSQDTGSYEQYF
.	TRBV28	TRBJ2-7	TGTGCCAGCAACTCCATCCAGGAGTCCTACGAGCAGTACTTC	CASNSIQESYEQYF
.	TRBV2	TRBJ1-1	TGTGCCAGCGTACGGCTTACTGAAGCTTTCTTT	CASVRLTEAFF
.	TRBV2	TRBJ1-3	TGTGCCAGCACCTCAAACGTAAACTCTGGAAACACCATATATTTT	CASTSNVNSGNTIYF
TRBD1	TRBV27	TRBJ2-7	TGTGCCAGCGGACAGGGGTCCTCCTACGAGCAGTACTTC	CASGQGSSYEQYF